The T cell receptor beta chain under discussion was sequenced for a study of T cell responses to AZD1222 COVID-19 vaccine. General study points: Scientists sampled the repertoires only once the peak T cell response had passed.

In regard to this clone: What it recognizes is unknown.

Germline CDR1 reads MDHEN; CDR2 reads SYDVKM. V lost 6 bases and J lost 0, with 6 bases in between. This CDR3 has 12 residues. Assay used: immunoSEQ multiplex PCR; TCRdb lists only in-frame clones, some missing. The sample has fewer than 110,000 clones; more than 75% are singletons. The sequence was collected from an adult who received the AZD1222 COVID-19 vaccine. The chain carries TRBV28 and TRBJ2-7, with a tentative D call TRBD2 (6 bases). The starting material was peripheral blood, obtained 28 days after the second AZD1222 dose. CDR3 residues: CASRDYSYEQYF. Written as DNA, the CDR3 is TGTGCCAGCAGGGACTACTCCTACGAGCAGTACTTC.